The 20 T cell receptor beta chains in this list originate from one sample, sequenced in a study of radiotherapy plus CTLA-4 blockade in lung cancer. This table comes from immunoSEQ multiplex PCR, and its TCRdb copy is limited to in-frame clones, with some not included. The sample yields about 51,000 clones, approximately 80% seen once. Sequences were derived from peripheral blood, sampled from a patient treated with radiotherapy plus ipilimumab. The source is a human donor with non-small cell lung cancer whose response to radiotherapy plus ipilimumab could not be evaluated.

This clone was found once. The V gene is TRBV7-8, the J gene TRBJ2-7, with D possibly being TRBD2 (7 bases). The germline gives CDR1 SGHVS, CDR2 FQNEAQ. CDR3 length: 17 amino acids. Deletions cut 1 base from V and 2 bases from J, with 18 bases between. CDR3 protein: CASSLVGGGDGAYEQYF. In DNA, the CDR3 is TGTGCCAGCAGCTTAGTGGGGGGGGGCGACGGTGCCTACGAGCAGTACTTC.

The CDR3 loop reads CASSPFTGTGASTDTQYF. DNA for the CDR3: TGCGCCAGCAGCCCCTTCACCGGGACAGGGGCTAGCACAGATACGCAGTATTTT. The chain joins TRBV4-3 to TRBJ2-3; 10 bases are a match to TRBD1. CDR1 LGHNA and CDR2 YSLEER come from the germline V gene. The CDR3 covers 18 residues. The V gene end was trimmed by 4 bases and the J gene end by 0 bases; junction bases not matched to a gene: 10.

The chain is built from TRBV9 and TRBJ2-1, with 8 nucleotides matching TRBD1. The germline gives CDR1 SGDLS, CDR2 YYNGEE. The V segment lost 3 bases and the J segment 12 bases; nucleotides outside the gene matches: 11. The CDR3 is 14 amino acids. The DNA of the CDR3 is TGTGCCAGCAGCGCCCGACAGGGGTTTAAGGTGCAGTTCTTC. Translation: CASSARQGFKVQFF.

The V gene is TRBV19, the J gene TRBJ2-7, with TRBD1 matching over 7 bases. The CDR3 has 13 residues. CDR1 and CDR2 (germline): LNHDA, SQIVND (reference sequence). Unmatched junction bases numbered 1, after V lost 3 bases and J lost 2 bases. The CDR3 DNA is TGTGCCAGTAGTATCACAGGGGCCTACGAGCAGTACTTC. It translates to CASSITGAYEQYF.

The V and J genes are TRBV6-1 and TRBJ1-1; the match to TRBD1 covers 8 bases. The V gene end was trimmed by 6 bases and the J gene end by 5 bases; junction bases not matched to a gene: 8. The CDR3 is made up of 14 amino acids. Germline loops: CDR1 MNHNS, CDR2 SASEGT. CDR3 amino acids: CASRYGQGITEAFF. In DNA form, the CDR3 reads TGTGCCAGCAGATACGGACAGGGTATTACTGAAGCTTTCTTT.

This rearrangement joins TRBV11-1 to TRBJ2-7; possible D gene TRBD1, 5 bases. The germline CDR1 and CDR2 sequences are SGHAT and FQDESV (reference sequence). The CDR3 is made up of 13 amino acids. V lost 1 base and J 5 bases, leaving 9 bases between the germline ends. The CDR3 region has the DNA TGTGCCAGCAGCTTAGGGGGCGGCGACGAGCAGTACTTC. This encodes CASSLGGGDEQYF.

The chain carries TRBV7-9 and TRBJ1-5; TRBD1 is a possible D gene (6 bases). The CDR3 is 17 residues long. The V and J ends lost 1 base and 7 bases respectively, with 20 bases between them. Germline CDR1 SEHNR, CDR2 FQNEAQ (reference sequence). CDR3 nucleotides: TGTGCCAGCAGCTTAGATTGGGGGGGGCTCGGAAGGCAGCCCCAGCATTTT. Encoded protein: CASSLDWGGLGRQPQHF.

This sequence joins TRBV19 and TRBJ2-3; tentatively, D is TRBD2 (6 bases). The ends were cut back, 5 bases at V and 0 bases at J, with 12 bases in the middle. The CDR3 contains 15 residues. Germline V CDR1 and CDR2: LNHDA, SQIVND (reference sequence). The CDR3 reads CASSWGGISTDTQYF. As DNA, the CDR3 is TGTGCCAGTAGTTGGGGCGGGATAAGCACAGATACGCAGTATTTT.

This clone was detected only a few times. This chain connects TRBV5-6 to TRBJ2-7; TRBD1 aligns across 8 bases. The CDR3 consists of 14 residues. Germline trimming cut 3 bases from V and 5 bases from J; bases unmatched to any gene: 7. Germline V CDR1 and CDR2: SGHDT, YYEEEE. The CDR3 is CASSYGQGPNEQYF. The CDR3 nucleotides are TGTGCCAGCAGCTACGGACAGGGTCCAAACGAGCAGTACTTC. Together with reference TRBV5-6 and TRBJ2-7, the CDR3 gives the full variable domain: DAGVTQSPTHLIKTRGQQVTLRCSPKSGHDTVSWYQQALGQGPQFIFQYYEEEERQRGNFPDRFSGHQFPNYSSELNVNALLLGDSALYLCASSYGQGPNEQYFGPGTRLTVT.

The chain is built from TRBV19 and TRBJ2-7, with D tentatively TRBD1 (6 bases). Germline V gene lookup returns CDR1 LNHDA and CDR2 SQIVND (reference sequence). V was shortened by 1 base and J by 5 bases, with 9 bases between the two germline ends. CDR3 length: 13 residues. CDR3: CASSIVTGNEQYF. CDR3 DNA: TGTGCCAGTAGTATAGTCACAGGGAACGAGCAGTACTTC.

The rearrangement joins TRBV7-2 to TRBJ2-7; 7 bases are a match to TRBD1. The CDR3 consists of 15 residues. Trimming cost V 6 bases and J 1 base; bases outside gene matches: 9. CDR1 is SGHTA and CDR2 is FQGNSA in the germline V gene. In DNA, the CDR3 is TGTGCCAGCAGTCGCAGGGGACAGACTTCCTACGAGCAGTACTTC. Translated, it gives CASSRRGQTSYEQYF.

The chain carries TRBV7-2 and TRBJ2-5; 9 nucleotides align to TRBD2. V dropped 5 bases and J dropped 4; count of bases not matched to a gene: 11. CDR3 length: 16 residues. Germline assignment: CDR1 SGHTA and CDR2 FQGNSA. The CDR3 nucleotides are TGTGCCAGCAGCAGTAGCTATGCGGGAGGGCGAGAGACCCAGTACTTC. Translation: CASSSSYAGGRETQYF.

This sequence joins TRBV10-3 and TRBJ2-2; 9 nucleotides line up with TRBD1. Germline CDR1 reads ENHRY; CDR2 reads SYGVKD. V shed 6 bases and J 1 base; nucleotides not matched to a gene: 9. The CDR3 sequence is 17 residues long. The CDR3 is CAIRTGTGKENTGELFF. The CDR3 nucleotides are TGTGCCATCAGGACCGGGACAGGGAAGGAGAACACCGGGGAGCTGTTTTTT.

The chain recombines TRBV7-2 with TRBJ1-2; 7 nucleotides match TRBD1. CDR1 and CDR2 (germline): SGHTA, FQGNSA. This CDR3 has 15 residues. V shed 6 bases, J shed 0 bases, and the junction held 7 bases outside the gene matches. The CDR3 DNA is TGTGCCAGCAGAAACAGGGGAAGTACTAACTATGGCTACACCTTC. This gives the protein CASRNRGSTNYGYTF.

The rearrangement uses TRBV6-1 and TRBJ2-2; the D gene is possibly TRBD2 (7 bases). The germline V gene has CDR1 MNHNS and CDR2 SASEGT. CDR3 length: 16 amino acids. The V and J ends lost 4 bases and 6 bases respectively, with 18 bases between them. CDR3 nucleotide sequence: TGTGCCAGCAGTGGGGGGCGGGGGCGAATGGCCGGGGAGCTGTTTTTT. Protein: CASSGGRGRMAGELFF.

The chain carries TRBV7-3 and TRBJ1-1, with D possibly matching TRBD1 (5 bases). CDR3 length: 14 residues. The V gene's germline CDR1 is SGHTA and CDR2 FQGTGA. V lost 3 bases to trimming and J lost 4 bases, with 12 bases between them. The CDR3: CASSFRGRGTEAFF. CDR3 sequence (DNA): TGTGCCAGCAGCTTTCGGGGGAGAGGCACTGAAGCTTTCTTT.

The chain carries TRBV5-4 and TRBJ2-5; the match to TRBD2 covers 14 bases. Germline assignment: CDR1 SGHNT and CDR2 YYREEE (reference sequence). The trim removed 4 bases at V and 5 bases at J, leaving 4 bases unmatched. The CDR3 is made up of 15 amino acids. The CDR3 spells CASSLWTSGGETQYF. CDR3 nucleotide sequence: TGTGCCAGCAGCCTATGGACTAGCGGGGGGGAGACCCAGTACTTC.

The J gene is TRBJ2-5, the V gene TRBV6-1; TRBD2 matches at 11 bases. The length of the CDR3 is 18 residues. Germline assignment: CDR1 MNHNS and CDR2 SASEGT. After removal of 1 base from V and 5 bases from J, the junction contained 12 bases not matched to a gene. The CDR3 protein is CASSEDLAGGNWWETQYF. The CDR3 coding sequence is TGTGCCAGCAGTGAAGATCTAGCGGGGGGAAATTGGTGGGAGACCCAGTACTTC.

The chain's CDR3 is CASSLATGVNTEAFF. DNA of the CDR3: TGTGCCAGCAGCTTAGCAACAGGGGTGAACACTGAAGCTTTCTTT. The V call is TRBV7-9, the J call TRBJ1-1; 7 bases fit TRBD1. This CDR3 region has 15 residues. Germline V lookup: CDR1 SEHNR, CDR2 FQNEAQ (reference sequence). The J segment lost 0 bases and the V segment lost 0 bases, leaving 1 base of the junction unmatched.

This chain uses TRBV5-6 with TRBJ1-2, with D perhaps matching TRBD1 (5 bases). V lost 3 bases to trimming and J lost 5 bases, with 20 bases between them. The V gene's germline CDR1 is SGHDT and CDR2 YYEEEE. This CDR3 has 16 residues. The CDR3 sequence is CASSSTQGSPSYGYTF. DNA of the CDR3: TGTGCCAGCAGCTCGACTCAGGGTTCGCCAAGTTATGGCTACACCTTC.